The 20 T cell receptor beta chains listed next were all sequenced from one sample in a study of T-cell memory formation after mild COVID-19 (dated by TCRdb to about 2021). Library preparation employed 5' RACE. TCRdb lists the instrument as Illumina NovaSeq 6000. TCRdb cleaned the public reads at Q25 with fastp, built clones with MiXCR and kept in-frame beta chains. Under each unique CDR3 protein, matching rows form one entry showing the most common genes and DNA. For this sample the table gives a few hundred thousand distinct CDR3 sequences, of which around a tenth were detected only once. Of the sample, around 23% is held by the ten largest clones. The specimen was PBMCs or a T cell subset sorted from them (not recorded which). These receptors came from a man aged 18 to 29 who had mild COVID-19 (a few samples of this study predate the infection). The sample titles of this study are shuffled in the database, so cell type and time point are left out; the donor was told from shared clones.

This clonotype was recorded a few times. The rearrangement links TRBV9 to TRBJ2-5; 11 nucleotides match TRBD1. Germline V gene data show CDR1 as SGDLS and CDR2 as YYNGEE. V was pared by 4 bases and J by 4 bases, with 3 bases of the junction left unmatched. This CDR3 has 14 amino acids. The CDR3 DNA reads TGTGCCAGCAGCAAGGACAGGGGGCGAGAGACCCAGTACTTC. Amino acids: CASSKDRGRETQYF.

The chain employs TRBV18 and TRBJ2-7; perhaps TRBD1 as D (6 bases). In germline, CDR1 is KGHSH, CDR2 LQKENI. V was trimmed by 0 bases and J by 4 bases, leaving 16 bases between them. This CDR3 is 16 amino acids long. The CDR3 loop reads CASSPPGWTDTYEQYF. CDR3 in DNA: TGTGCCAGCTCACCACCCGGATGGACAGATACATACGAGCAGTACTTC.

This clonotype was recorded a few times. The V gene is TRBV7-9, the J gene TRBJ2-1, with D unclear. This CDR3 is 12 amino acids long. Germline CDR1 reads SEHNR; CDR2 reads FQNEAQ (reference sequence). Trimming left V 5 bases short and J 5 bases short, with 7 bases between. The DNA for the CDR3 is TGTGCCAGCAGCAAAGGGCACAATGAGCAGTTCTTC. Translating gives CASSKGHNEQFF. The whole variable domain, filled in from reference TRBV7-9 and TRBJ2-1, reads DTGVSQNPRHKITKRGQNVTFRCDPISEHNRLYWYRQTLGQGPEFLTYFQNEAQLEKSRLLSDRFSAERPKGSFSTLEIQRTEQGDSAMYLCASSKGHNEQFFGPGTRLTVL.

This clonotype was recorded at least ten times. This chain joins TRBV9 and TRBJ1-1; a weak D match, TRBD1 (5 bases). CDR3 size: 14 residues. V lost 4 bases to trimming and J lost 2 bases, with 12 bases between them. CDR1 is SGDLS and CDR2 is YYNGEE in the germline V gene. The CDR3 sequence: CASSPGGSNTEAFF. CDR3 DNA: TGTGCCAGCAGCCCCGGGGGGTCTAACACTGAAGCTTTCTTT. The entire variable domain, with the rest obtained from reference TRBV9 and TRBJ1-1, is as follows: DSGVTQTPKHLITATGQRVTLRCSPRSGDLSVYWYQQSLDQGLQFLIQYYNGEERAKGNILERFSAQQFPDLHSELNLSSLELGDSALYFCASSPGGSNTEAFFGQGTRLTVV.

In this sample, this clonotype turned up a few times. In DNA form, the CDR3 reads TGTGCCAGCAGCATGGACAGGGGGCTCTCTGAAGCTTTCTTT. It translates to CASSMDRGLSEAFF. V and J are TRBV7-9 and TRBJ1-1; 11 bases agree with TRBD1. The germline gives CDR1 SEHNR, CDR2 FQNEAQ (reference sequence). The length of the CDR3 is 14 residues. V lost 5 bases to trimming and J lost 6 bases; unmatched junction nucleotides: 5.

This clonotype was recorded a few times. J is TRBJ2-1 and V is TRBV10-3; 8 bases fit TRBD1. CDR3 length: 14 amino acids. The germline V gene encodes CDR1 ENHRY and CDR2 SYGVKD. V gave up 4 bases and J gave up 4 bases; unmatched junction bases: 3. Here the CDR3 reads CAISADREYNEQFF. CDR3 DNA sequence: TGTGCCATCAGTGCGGACAGGGAGTACAATGAGCAGTTCTTC.

This clonotype was counted a few times. V and J are TRBV7-2 and TRBJ2-3, with 7 bases lining up with TRBD2. Germline trimming cut 0 bases from V and 1 base from J; bases unmatched to any gene: 7. The germline CDR1 and CDR2 sequences are SGHTA and FQGNSA. The CDR3 extends over 17 amino acids. CDR3 loop: CASSLAPPLAGTDTQYF. The CDR3 DNA reads as TGTGCCAGCAGCTTAGCCCCCCCCCTAGCGGGCACAGATACGCAGTATTTT.

V gene TRBV5-1 combines with J gene TRBJ2-1, with TRBD1 matching 12 bases. Per germline, CDR1 SGHRS and CDR2 YFSETQ. The CDR3 totals 16 residues. Germline trimming cut 2 bases from V and 7 bases from J; bases unmatched to any gene: 7. CDR3 nucleotide sequence: TGCGCCAGCAGCTTACAATCGGGACAGGGGGCAAATGAGCAGTTCTTC. As protein: CASSLQSGQGANEQFF.

This clonotype was recorded a few times. The chain carries TRBV7-8 and TRBJ2-5; TRBD2 agrees at 10 bases. This CDR3 comprises 16 residues. Germline CDR1 reads SGHVS; CDR2 reads FQNEAQ. Germline trimming cut 4 bases from V and 4 bases from J; bases unmatched to any gene: 9. In nucleotides, the CDR3 is TGTGCCAGCAGCTCCTTAGCGGGGGGCCAGGGAGAGACCCAGTACTTC. This encodes CASSSLAGGQGETQYF.

This clonotype occurred a few times. The chain is built from TRBV5-4 and TRBJ1-6, with 12 bases aligning to TRBD1. The V and J ends lost 3 bases and 0 bases, in that order; junction bases with no gene match: 4. CDR3 length equals 18 residues. Germline loops: CDR1 SGHNT, CDR2 YYREEE (reference sequence). The CDR3 reads CASSSPGQGASYNSPLHF. In nucleotides, the CDR3 is TGTGCCAGCAGCTCTCCGGGACAGGGGGCCTCCTATAATTCACCCCTCCACTTT.

This clonotype was detected ten times or more. The chain couples TRBV3-1 to TRBJ2-7; TRBD1 agrees at 12 bases. This CDR3 has 17 residues. V shed 3 bases and J 2 bases; nucleotides not matched to a gene: 8. Germline V gene data show CDR1 as LGHDT and CDR2 as YNNKEL (reference sequence). The DNA for the CDR3 is TGTGCCAGCAGCCAGCCGGGACAGGGGGCCGATACCTACGAGCAGTACGTC. It codes for CASSQPGQGADTYEQYV.

The chain carries TRBV5-1 and TRBJ1-1; D is ambiguous. Germline CDR1 reads SGHRS; CDR2 reads YFSETQ. V lost 0 bases and J lost 6, with 9 bases in between. This CDR3 contains 13 residues. This chain's CDR3 is CASSLEATAEAFF. The CDR3 region has the DNA TGCGCCAGCAGCTTGGAGGCTACTGCTGAAGCTTTCTTT.

This clonotype was seen ten or more times. V gene TRBV6-5 combines with J gene TRBJ1-2; 9 nucleotides align to TRBD1. V was clipped by 4 bases and J by 6 bases; unmatched bases: 12. The CDR3 totals 16 residues. Germline-derived CDR1 and CDR2 are MNHEY and SVGAGI. CDR3 amino acids: CASSSRRTGGLNGYTF. CDR3 sequence (DNA): TGTGCCAGCAGTTCCCGGCGCACAGGGGGCCTTAATGGCTACACCTTC.

In this sample, this clonotype turned up a few times. CDR3 sequence reads: CASSVLGSTYEQYF. The CDR3 DNA reads TGTGCCAGCAGCGTATTGGGCTCCACCTACGAGCAGTACTTC. V usage is TRBV5-5 and J usage is TRBJ2-7; the D is unclear. CDR3 size: 14 residues. V lost 4 bases and J 2 bases, leaving 13 bases between the germline ends. CDR1 SGHKS and CDR2 YYEKEE come from the germline V gene (reference sequence).

This clonotype was detected only a few times. The V and J genes are TRBV7-2 and TRBJ2-7; TRBD2 matches at 11 bases. This CDR3 spans 16 amino acids. The V gene's germline CDR1 is SGHTA and CDR2 FQGNSA. J was trimmed by 2 bases and V by 0 bases; bases with no gene match: 3. CDR3 in amino acids: CASSLAHSGGAYEQYV. As DNA, the CDR3 is TGTGCCAGCAGCTTAGCCCATAGCGGGGGGGCCTACGAGCAGTACGTC.

This chain uses TRBV18 with TRBJ2-2; D is ambiguous. Deletions cut 2 bases from V and 6 bases from J, with 4 bases between. Germline V gene sequence: CDR1 KGHSH, CDR2 LQKENI. This CDR3 is 12 amino acids long. The CDR3 coding sequence is TGTGCCAGCTCACCAGACTCCGGGGAGCTGTTTTTT. The encoded protein is CASSPDSGELFF.

This clonotype appeared a few times. The J gene is TRBJ2-7, the V gene TRBV12-3 or TRBV12-4, with 11 bases fitting TRBD2. The CDR3 loop spans 17 amino acids. The ends lost 3 bases at V and 2 bases at J; junction bases unmatched: 9. The CDR3 DNA follows: TGTGCCAGCAGTTTTAGGCTAGCGGGGGGTTCGCCCTACGAGCAGTACTTC. It specifies CASSFRLAGGSPYEQYF.

This clonotype was seen a handful of times. The gene calls are TRBV7-9 and TRBJ2-3; D is unclear. V was clipped by 6 bases and J by 3 bases, with 22 bases between them. Germline loops: CDR1 SEHNR, CDR2 FQNEAQ (reference sequence). CDR3 length: 17 residues. The CDR3 protein is CASSSPAPARMTDTQYF. The DNA for the CDR3 is TGTGCCAGCAGTTCCCCTGCCCCCGCGAGGATGACAGATACGCAGTATTTT. The full variable domain, rest sourced from reference TRBV7-9 and TRBJ2-3, is DTGVSQNPRHKITKRGQNVTFRCDPISEHNRLYWYRQTLGQGPEFLTYFQNEAQLEKSRLLSDRFSAERPKGSFSTLEIQRTEQGDSAMYLCASSSPAPARMTDTQYFGPGTRLTVL.

In this sample, this clonotype turned up many times. V gene TRBV7-2 combines with J gene TRBJ1-1, with D maybe TRBD1 (5 bases). Trimming pared 6 bases from V and 1 base from J, leaving 18 bases between. Germline CDR1 SGHTA, CDR2 FQGNSA. The CDR3 extends over 16 amino acids. CDR3 coding DNA: TGTGCCAGCAGTGGGGCCCGGGGGGGAACGAACACTGAAGCTTTCTTT. Protein product: CASSGARGGTNTEAFF.

Ten or more counts support this clonotype. The genes are TRBV3-1 and TRBJ2-5; D gene ambiguous. Trimming shortened V by 3 bases and J by 4 bases, and 3 bases separated the two germline ends. CDR1 and CDR2 from the germline V gene are LGHDT and YNNKEL (reference sequence). This CDR3 is 11 amino acids long. CDR3 region: CASSQAETQYF. The CDR3 region has the DNA TGTGCCAGCAGCCAGGCAGAGACCCAGTACTTC.